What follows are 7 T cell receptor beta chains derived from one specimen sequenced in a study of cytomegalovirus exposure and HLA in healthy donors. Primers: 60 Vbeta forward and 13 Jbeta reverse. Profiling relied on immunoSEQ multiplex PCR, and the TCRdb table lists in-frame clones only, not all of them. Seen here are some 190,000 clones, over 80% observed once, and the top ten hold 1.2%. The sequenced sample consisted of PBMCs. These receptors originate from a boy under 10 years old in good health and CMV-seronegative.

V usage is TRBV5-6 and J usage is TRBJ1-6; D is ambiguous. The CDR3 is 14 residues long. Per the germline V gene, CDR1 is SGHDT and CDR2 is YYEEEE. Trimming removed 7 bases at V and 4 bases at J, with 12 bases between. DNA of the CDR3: TGTGCCAGCCACCGGGGTCGGTATAATTCACCCCTCCACTTT. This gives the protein CASHRGRYNSPLHF.

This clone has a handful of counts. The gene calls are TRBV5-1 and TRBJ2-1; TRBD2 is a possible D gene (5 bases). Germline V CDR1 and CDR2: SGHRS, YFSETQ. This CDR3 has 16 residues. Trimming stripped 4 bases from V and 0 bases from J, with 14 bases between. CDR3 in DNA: TGCGCCAGCAGCCCCTGGTATCGGGACTCCTACAATGAGCAGTTCTTC. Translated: CASSPWYRDSYNEQFF.

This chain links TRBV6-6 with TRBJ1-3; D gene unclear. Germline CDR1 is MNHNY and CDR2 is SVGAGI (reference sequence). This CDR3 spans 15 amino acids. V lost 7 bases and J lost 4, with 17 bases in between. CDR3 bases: TGTGCCAGCAACCTCGGAGGCCACCGGGGAAACACCATATATTTT. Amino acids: CASNLGGHRGNTIYF.

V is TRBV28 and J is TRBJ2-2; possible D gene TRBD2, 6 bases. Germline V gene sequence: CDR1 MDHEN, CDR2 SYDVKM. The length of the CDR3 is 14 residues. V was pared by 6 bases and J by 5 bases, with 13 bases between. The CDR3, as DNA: TGTGCCAGCAGCCGCGCGGGAAGGACCGGGGAGCTGTTTTTT. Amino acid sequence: CASSRAGRTGELFF.

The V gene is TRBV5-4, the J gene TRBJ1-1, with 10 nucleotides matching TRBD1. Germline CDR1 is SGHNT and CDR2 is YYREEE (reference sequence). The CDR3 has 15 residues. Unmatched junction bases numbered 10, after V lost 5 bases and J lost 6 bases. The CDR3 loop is CASRPTRDRGAEAFF. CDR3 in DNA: TGTGCCAGCAGACCCACCCGGGACAGGGGCGCTGAAGCTTTCTTT.

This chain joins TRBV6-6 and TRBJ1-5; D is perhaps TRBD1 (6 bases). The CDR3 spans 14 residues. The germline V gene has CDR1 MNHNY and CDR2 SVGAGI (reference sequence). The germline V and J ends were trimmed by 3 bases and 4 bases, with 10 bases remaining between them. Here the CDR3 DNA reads TGTGCCAGCAGTTATGGACAGAATAATCAGCCCCAGCATTTT. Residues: CASSYGQNNQPQHF.

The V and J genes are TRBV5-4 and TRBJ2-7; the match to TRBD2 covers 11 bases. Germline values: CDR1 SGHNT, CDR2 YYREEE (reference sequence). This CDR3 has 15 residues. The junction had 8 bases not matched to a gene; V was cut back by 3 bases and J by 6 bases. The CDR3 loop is CASSSNLAGGSEQYF. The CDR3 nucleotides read TGTGCCAGCAGCTCCAACCTAGCGGGAGGAAGCGAGCAGTACTTC. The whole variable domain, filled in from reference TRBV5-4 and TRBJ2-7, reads ETGVTQSPTHLIKTRGQQVTLRCSSQSGHNTVSWYQQALGQGPQFIFQYYREEENGRGNFPPRFSGLQFPNYSSELNVNALELDDSALYLCASSSNLAGGSEQYFGPGTRLTVT.